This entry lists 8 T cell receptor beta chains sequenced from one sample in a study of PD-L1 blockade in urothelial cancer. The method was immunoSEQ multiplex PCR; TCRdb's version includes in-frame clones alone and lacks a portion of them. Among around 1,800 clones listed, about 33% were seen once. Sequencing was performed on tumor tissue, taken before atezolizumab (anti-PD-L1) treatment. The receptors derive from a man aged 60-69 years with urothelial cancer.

The CDR3 nucleotides read TGCAGCGTCACGATCGCGGGGAATGAGCAGTTCTTC. Encoded protein: CSVTIAGNEQFF. The chain carries TRBV29-1 and TRBJ2-1, with D possibly matching TRBD2 (6 bases). The V end lost 6 bases, the J end lost 7 bases, and 13 bases lay between the germline ends. The CDR3 length is 12 residues. The germline CDR1 and CDR2 sequences are SQVTM and ANQGSEA.

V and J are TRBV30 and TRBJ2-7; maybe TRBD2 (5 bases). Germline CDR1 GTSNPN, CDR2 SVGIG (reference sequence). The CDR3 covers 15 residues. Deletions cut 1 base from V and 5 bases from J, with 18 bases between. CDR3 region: CAWSAPGGITHEQYF. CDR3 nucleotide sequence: TGTGCCTGGAGTGCCCCCGGAGGCATTACCCACGAGCAGTACTTC.

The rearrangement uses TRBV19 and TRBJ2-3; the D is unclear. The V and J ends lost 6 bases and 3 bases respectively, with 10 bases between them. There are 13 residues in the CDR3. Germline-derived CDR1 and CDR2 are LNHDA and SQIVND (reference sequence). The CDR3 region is CASRSSGTDTQYF. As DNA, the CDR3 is TGTGCCAGTAGGTCCTCCGGAACAGATACGCAGTATTTT.

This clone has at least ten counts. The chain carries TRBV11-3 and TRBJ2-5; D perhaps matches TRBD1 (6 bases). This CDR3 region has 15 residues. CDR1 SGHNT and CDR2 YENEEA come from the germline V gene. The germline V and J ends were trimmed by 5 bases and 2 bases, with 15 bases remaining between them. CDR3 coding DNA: TGTGCCAGCAGCCGAGGGCCAGGGGTTCAAGAGACCCAGTACTTC. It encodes CASSRGPGVQETQYF.

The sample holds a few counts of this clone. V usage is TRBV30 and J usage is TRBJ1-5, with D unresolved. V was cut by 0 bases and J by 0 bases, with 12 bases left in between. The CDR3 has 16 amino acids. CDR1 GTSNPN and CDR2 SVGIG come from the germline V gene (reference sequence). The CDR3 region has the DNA TGTGCCTGGAGTGTTTCAGGAAGAACTAGCAATCAGCCCCAGCATTTT. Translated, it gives CAWSVSGRTSNQPQHF.

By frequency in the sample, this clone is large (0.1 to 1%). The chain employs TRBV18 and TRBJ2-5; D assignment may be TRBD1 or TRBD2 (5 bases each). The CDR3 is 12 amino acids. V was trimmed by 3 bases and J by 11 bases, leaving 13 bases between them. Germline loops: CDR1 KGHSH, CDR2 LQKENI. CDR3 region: CASSPLSGPQYF. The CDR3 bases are TGTGCCAGCTCACCCTTGTCGGGACCACAGTACTTC.

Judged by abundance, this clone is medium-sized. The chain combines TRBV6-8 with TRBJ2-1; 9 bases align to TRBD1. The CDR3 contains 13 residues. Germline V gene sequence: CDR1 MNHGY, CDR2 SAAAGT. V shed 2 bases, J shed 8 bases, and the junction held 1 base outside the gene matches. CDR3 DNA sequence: TGTGCCAGCAGTTACGGGACAGGGTATGAGCAGTTCTTC. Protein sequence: CASSYGTGYEQFF.

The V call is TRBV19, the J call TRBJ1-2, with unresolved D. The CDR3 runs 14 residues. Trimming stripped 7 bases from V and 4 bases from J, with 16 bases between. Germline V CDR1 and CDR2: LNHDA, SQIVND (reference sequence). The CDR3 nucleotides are TGTGCCAGTACCCCGTCCGGTGCAGGCTATGGCTACACCTTC. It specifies CASTPSGAGYGYTF.